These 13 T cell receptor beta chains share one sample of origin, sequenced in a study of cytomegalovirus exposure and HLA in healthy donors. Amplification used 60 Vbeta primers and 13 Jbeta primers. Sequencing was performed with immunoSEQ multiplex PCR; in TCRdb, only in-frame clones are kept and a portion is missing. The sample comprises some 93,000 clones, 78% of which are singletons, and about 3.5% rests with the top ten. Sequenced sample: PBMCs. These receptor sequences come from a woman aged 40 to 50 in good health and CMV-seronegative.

The CDR3 loop is CSVERGTGNTIYF. CDR3 nucleotide sequence: TGCAGCGTTGAGAGAGGTACTGGAAACACCATATATTTT. This chain uses TRBV29-1 with TRBJ1-3; D gene ambiguous. This CDR3 has 13 residues. V lost 3 bases, J lost 2 bases, and 8 bases lay in between. Germline CDR1 reads SQVTM; CDR2 reads ANQGSEA.

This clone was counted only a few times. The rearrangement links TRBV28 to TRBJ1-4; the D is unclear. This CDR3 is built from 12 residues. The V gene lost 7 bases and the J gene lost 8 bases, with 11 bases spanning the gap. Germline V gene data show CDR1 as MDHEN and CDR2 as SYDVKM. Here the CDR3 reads CASTQLQEKLFF. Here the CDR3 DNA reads TGTGCCAGCACCCAGTTACAGGAAAAACTGTTTTTT.

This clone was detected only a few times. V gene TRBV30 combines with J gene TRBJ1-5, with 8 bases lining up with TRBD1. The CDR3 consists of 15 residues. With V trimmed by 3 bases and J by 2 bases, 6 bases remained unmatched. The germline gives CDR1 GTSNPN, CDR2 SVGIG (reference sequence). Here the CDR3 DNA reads TGTGCCTGGAGGAATACAGGGGGAGGCAATCAGCCCCAGCATTTT. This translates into CAWRNTGGGNQPQHF.

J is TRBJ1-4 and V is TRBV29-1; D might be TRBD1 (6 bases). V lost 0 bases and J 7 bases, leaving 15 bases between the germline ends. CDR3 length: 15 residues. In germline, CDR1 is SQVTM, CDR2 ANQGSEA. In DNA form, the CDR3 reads TGCAGCGTTGAAGAACCGATGGGGGCGGGTGAAAAACTGTTTTTT. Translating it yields CSVEEPMGAGEKLFF.

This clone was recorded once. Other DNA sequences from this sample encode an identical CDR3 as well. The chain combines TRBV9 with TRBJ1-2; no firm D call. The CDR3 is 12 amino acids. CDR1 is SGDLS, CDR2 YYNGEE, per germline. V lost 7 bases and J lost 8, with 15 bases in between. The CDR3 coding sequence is TGTGCCAGCTCCGGAACGGGGTCCGGCTACACCTTC. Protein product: CASSGTGSGYTF.

The CDR3 DNA reads as TGTGCCAGCAGTGAATCTGGCGGTAGCTCCTACGAGCAGTACTTC. Protein sequence: CASSESGGSSYEQYF. The chain employs TRBV6-1 and TRBJ2-7; unclear D gene. The CDR3 extends over 15 amino acids. CDR1 and CDR2 from the germline V gene are MNHNS and SASEGT. V dropped 2 bases and J dropped 0 bases, with 11 bases sitting between them.

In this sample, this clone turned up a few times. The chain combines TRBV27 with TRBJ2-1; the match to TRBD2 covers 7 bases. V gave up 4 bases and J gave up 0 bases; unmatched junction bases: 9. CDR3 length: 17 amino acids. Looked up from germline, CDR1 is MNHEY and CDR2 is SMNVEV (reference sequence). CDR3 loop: CASSSRLAVHSYNEQFF. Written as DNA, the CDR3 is TGTGCCAGCAGTTCCCGCCTAGCGGTACACTCCTACAATGAGCAGTTCTTC.

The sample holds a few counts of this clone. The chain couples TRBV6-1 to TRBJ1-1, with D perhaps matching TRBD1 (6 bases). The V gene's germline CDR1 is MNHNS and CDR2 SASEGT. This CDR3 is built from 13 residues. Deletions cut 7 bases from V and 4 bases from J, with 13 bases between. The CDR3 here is CASMPDSSTEAFF. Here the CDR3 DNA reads TGTGCCAGCATGCCGGACAGTTCCACTGAAGCTTTCTTT.

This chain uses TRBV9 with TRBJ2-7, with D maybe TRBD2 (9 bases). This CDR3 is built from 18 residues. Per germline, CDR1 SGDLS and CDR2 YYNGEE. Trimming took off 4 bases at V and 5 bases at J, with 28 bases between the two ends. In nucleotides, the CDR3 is TGTGCCAGCAGCCCGCGAACAGGGGGGCTAGCGGGATACCACGAGCAGTACTTC. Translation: CASSPRTGGLAGYHEQYF. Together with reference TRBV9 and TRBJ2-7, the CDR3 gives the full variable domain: DSGVTQTPKHLITATGQRVTLRCSPRSGDLSVYWYQQSLDQGLQFLIQYYNGEERAKGNILERFSAQQFPDLHSELNLSSLELGDSALYFCASSPRTGGLAGYHEQYFGPGTRLTVT.

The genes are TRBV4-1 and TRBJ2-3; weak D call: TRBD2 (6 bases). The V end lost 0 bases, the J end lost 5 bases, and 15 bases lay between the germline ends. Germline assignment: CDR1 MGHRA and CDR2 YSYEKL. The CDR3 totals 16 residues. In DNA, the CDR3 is TGCGCCAGCAGCCAAGAAAGGAGACTAGGACAAGATACGCAGTATTTT. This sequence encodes CASSQERRLGQDTQYF.

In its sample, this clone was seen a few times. The CDR3 is CASSGGSSYEQYF. The CDR3 DNA reads TGTGCCAGCTCGGGGGGTAGCTCCTACGAGCAGTACTTC. This chain connects TRBV6-5 to TRBJ2-7; 7 bases agree with TRBD2. CDR3 size: 13 residues. CDR1 is MNHEY and CDR2 is SVGAGI in the germline V gene. Unmatched junction bases numbered 4, after V lost 8 bases and J lost 0 bases.

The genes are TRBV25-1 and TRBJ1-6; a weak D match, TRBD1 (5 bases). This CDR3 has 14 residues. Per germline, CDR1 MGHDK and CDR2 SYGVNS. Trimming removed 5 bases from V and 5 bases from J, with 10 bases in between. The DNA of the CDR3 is TGTGCCAGCAGTTGGACAAGCGATAATTCACCCCTCCACTTT. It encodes CASSWTSDNSPLHF.

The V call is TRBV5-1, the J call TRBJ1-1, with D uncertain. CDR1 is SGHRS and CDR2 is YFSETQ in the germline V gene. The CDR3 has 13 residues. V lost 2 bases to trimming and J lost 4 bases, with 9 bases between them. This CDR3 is CASSFARSTEAFF. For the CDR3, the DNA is TGCGCCAGCAGCTTCGCTAGGAGCACTGAAGCTTTCTTT.